The entry below describes one T cell receptor beta chain. Its antigen remains unidentified. The data were obtained in a study of cytomegalovirus exposure and HLA in healthy donors. Turning to the study itself: Falling in the Caucasian-associated ancestry cluster were about four fifths of about 400 genotyped donors. General observations from the study: A later analysis associated approximately 17,000 TCR beta sequences with HLA alleles at a 0.05 false discovery rate. Later, an analysis showed that TCR beta chains associated with HLA were more clonally expanded than others that were equally common.

13 Jbeta primers and 60 Vbeta primers were used for the PCR. Produced via immunoSEQ multiplex PCR; TCRdb's table is partial and in-frame only. The sample has around 200,000 clones; over 65% are singletons. Looked up from germline, CDR1 is SGDLS and CDR2 is YYNGEE. Trimming took 4 bases from V and 3 from J; bases not matched to a gene: 7. There are 16 residues in the CDR3. The V gene is TRBV9, the J gene TRBJ2-1; 10 nucleotides align to TRBD1. The receptor's source is a woman aged 45-65 years in good health and CMV-seropositive. The sequencing sample was made of PBMCs. CDR3 protein: CASSPNGDRGYNEQFF. The CDR3 nucleotides are TGTGCCAGCAGCCCTAATGGGGACAGGGGCTACAATGAGCAGTTCTTC.